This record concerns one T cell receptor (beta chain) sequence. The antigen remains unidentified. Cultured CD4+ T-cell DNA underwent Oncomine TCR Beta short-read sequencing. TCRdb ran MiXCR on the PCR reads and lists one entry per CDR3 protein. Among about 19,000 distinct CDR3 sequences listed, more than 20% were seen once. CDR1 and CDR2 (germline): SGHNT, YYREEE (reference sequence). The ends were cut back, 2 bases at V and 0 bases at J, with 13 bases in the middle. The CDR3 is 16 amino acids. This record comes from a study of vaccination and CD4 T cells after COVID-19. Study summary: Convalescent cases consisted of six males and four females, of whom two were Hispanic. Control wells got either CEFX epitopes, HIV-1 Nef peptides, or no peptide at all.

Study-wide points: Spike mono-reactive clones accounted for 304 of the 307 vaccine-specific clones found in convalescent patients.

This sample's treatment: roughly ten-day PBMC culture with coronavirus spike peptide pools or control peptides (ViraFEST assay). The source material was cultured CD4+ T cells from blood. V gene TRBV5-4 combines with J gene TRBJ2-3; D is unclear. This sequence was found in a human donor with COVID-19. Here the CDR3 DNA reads TGTGCCAGCAGCTTAAGGCTAGACCCTAGCACAGATACGCAGTATTTT. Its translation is CASSLRLDPSTDTQYF.